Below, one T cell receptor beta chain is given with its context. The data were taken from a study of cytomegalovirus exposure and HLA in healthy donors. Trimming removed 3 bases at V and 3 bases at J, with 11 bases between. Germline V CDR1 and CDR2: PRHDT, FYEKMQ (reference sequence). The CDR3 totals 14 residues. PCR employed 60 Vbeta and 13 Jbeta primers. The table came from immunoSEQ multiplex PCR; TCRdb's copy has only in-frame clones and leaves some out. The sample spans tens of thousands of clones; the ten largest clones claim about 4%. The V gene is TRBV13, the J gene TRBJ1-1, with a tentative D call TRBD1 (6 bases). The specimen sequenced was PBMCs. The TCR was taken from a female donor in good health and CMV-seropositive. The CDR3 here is CASSFGGPDTEAFF. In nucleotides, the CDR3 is TGTGCCAGCAGCTTCGGGGGGCCGGACACTGAAGCTTTCTTT. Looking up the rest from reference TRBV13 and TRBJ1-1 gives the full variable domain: AAGVIQSPRHLIKEKRETATLKCYPIPRHDTVYWYQQGPGQDPQFLISFYEKMQSDKGSIPDRFSAQQFSDYHSELNMSSLELGDSALYFCASSFGGPDTEAFFGQGTRLTVV.